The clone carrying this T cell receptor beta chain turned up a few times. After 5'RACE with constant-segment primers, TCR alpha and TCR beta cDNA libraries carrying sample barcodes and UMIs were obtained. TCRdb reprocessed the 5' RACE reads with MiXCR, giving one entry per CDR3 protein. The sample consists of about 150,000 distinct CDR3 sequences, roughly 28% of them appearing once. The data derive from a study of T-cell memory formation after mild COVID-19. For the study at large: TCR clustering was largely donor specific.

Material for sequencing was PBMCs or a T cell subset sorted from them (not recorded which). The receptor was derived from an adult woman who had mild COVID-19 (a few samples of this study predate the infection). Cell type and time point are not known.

The CDR3 nucleotides read TGTGCCAGCAGCCTCCGGACTAGCGGGAACACCGGGGAGCTGTTTTTT. Encoded protein: CASSLRTSGNTGELFF. The chain uses TRBV7-6 and TRBJ2-2; 10 bases match TRBD2. After removal of 5 bases from V and 1 base from J, the junction contained 4 bases not matched to a gene. The CDR3 covers 16 residues. In germline, CDR1 is SGHVS, CDR2 FNYEAQ.